This T cell receptor (beta chain) was profiled in a study of prognosis after radiotherapy for stage I lung cancer. Multiplex PCR, run in two rounds, amplified TCR beta CDR3 from genomic DNA. Every TRBV and TRBJ gene had its own specific primer in first-round PCR. MiXCR, applied by TCRdb to the multiplex PCR reads, yields one record per CDR3 protein. The table shows some 39,000 distinct CDR3 sequences, with around 24% occurring only once. The germline CDR1 and CDR2 sequences are SGHAT and FQDESV (reference sequence). Deletions cut 1 base from V and 7 bases from J, with 10 bases between. The CDR3 contains 14 residues. This clonotype was seen repeatedly, ten times or more.

The TCR sequence derives from a donor at least 50 years old with non-small cell lung cancer. The chain combines TRBV11-1 with TRBJ1-4; D gene uncertain. This specimen was PBMCs, taken before or after stereotactic body radiation therapy (not recorded which). The CDR3 sequence: CASSLGWRSEKLFF. The CDR3 coding sequence is TGTGCCAGCAGCTTAGGGTGGAGGTCTGAAAAACTGTTTTTT.